The 20 T cell receptor beta chains presented below share a single source sample, sequenced in a study of CD8 T cells in Susac syndrome. With random hexamers, 0.5 to 1 ug RNA was reverse transcribed. TCRdb reprocessed the immunoSEQ multiplex PCR reads with MiXCR, giving one entry per CDR3 protein. The sample lists 150,000 or so distinct CDR3 sequences, around 94% occurring once. Material: CD4+ T cells from PBMCs. The receptors were sampled from a human donor in good health.

The rearrangement uses TRBV4-3 and TRBJ2-1, with TRBD2 matching 7 bases. Germline V gene lookup returns CDR1 LGHNA and CDR2 YSLEER. The CDR3 spans 16 residues. V lost 3 bases to trimming and J lost 8 bases; unmatched junction nucleotides: 13. The CDR3 sequence is CASSQEAGRRHDEQFF. The CDR3, as DNA: TGCGCCAGCAGCCAGGAAGCGGGACGGCGGCACGATGAGCAGTTCTTC.

The rearrangement joins TRBV6-2 or TRBV6-3 to TRBJ1-6, with D possibly TRBD1 on 6 matching bases. The germline V and J ends were trimmed by 6 bases and 13 bases, with 19 bases remaining between them. The CDR3 is 14 residues long. The germline gives CDR1 MNHEY, CDR2 SVGEGT. CDR3 in amino acids: CASRKSGEVRPLHF. CDR3 in DNA: TGTGCCAGCAGAAAATCAGGGGAGGTTCGGCCCCTCCACTTT.

The chain has TRBV20-1 and TRBJ2-2; D possibly corresponds to TRBD1 (6 bases). Germline V gene data show CDR1 as DFQATT and CDR2 as SNEGSKA (reference sequence). V dropped 7 bases and J dropped 0 bases, with 18 bases sitting between them. The CDR3 sequence is 16 residues long. CDR3 nucleotides: TGCAGTGTGAGGGGGAGAAGACACGCGAACACCGGGGAGCTGTTTTTT. Protein: CSVRGRRHANTGELFF.

This chain links TRBV5-1 with TRBJ1-1; possible D gene TRBD1, 6 bases. The ends were cut back, 7 bases at V and 12 bases at J, with 16 bases in the middle. The CDR3 is 11 residues long. Germline CDR1 is SGHRS and CDR2 is YFSETQ. The CDR3 region has the DNA TGCGCCAGCGCCCAAGAGGGACACCCTTTCTTT. This encodes CASAQEGHPFF.

The chain is built from TRBV5-1 and TRBJ2-3, with D possibly matching TRBD2 (5 bases). Germline-derived CDR1 and CDR2 are SGHRS and YFSETQ. CDR3 length: 14 amino acids. With 3 bases removed from V and 7 bases from J, the gap between germline ends came to 15 bases. The CDR3 loop is CASSSDRGGNTQYF. CDR3 bases: TGCGCCAGCAGCTCCGACCGTGGAGGAAATACGCAGTATTTT.

V gene TRBV29-1 combines with J gene TRBJ1-4, with 9 bases matching TRBD1. V shed 4 bases, J shed 5 bases, and the junction held 2 bases outside the gene matches. Looked up from germline, CDR1 is SQVTM and CDR2 is ANQGSEA. The CDR3 extends over 13 amino acids. The CDR3 DNA is TGCAGCGTTGTACAGGGGGCAAATGAAAAACTGTTTTTT. Its protein product is CSVVQGANEKLFF.

V gene TRBV18 combines with J gene TRBJ1-6, with D unclear. The CDR3 has 17 residues. CDR1 is KGHSH and CDR2 is LQKENI in the germline V gene. V was shortened by 3 bases and J by 6 bases, with 18 bases between the two germline ends. In DNA form, the CDR3 reads TGTGCCAGCTCACCCTCCATGCGCGGGATCATTAATTCACCCCTCCACTTT. Its protein product is CASSPSMRGIINSPLHF.

This rearrangement joins TRBV7-9 to TRBJ1-1; D ambiguous. Germline V gives CDR1 SEHNR, CDR2 FQNEAQ (reference sequence). Trimming removed 0 bases from V and 10 bases from J, with 9 bases in between. The CDR3 sequence is 12 residues long. The CDR3 here is CASSLAAAGAFF. CDR3 in DNA: TGTGCCAGCAGCTTAGCGGCAGCTGGAGCTTTCTTT.

The chain joins TRBV12-3 or TRBV12-4 to TRBJ2-5, with 11 bases identical to TRBD2. V lost 6 bases and J lost 5; bases outside the gene matches: 8. The CDR3 contains 15 residues. CDR3 bases: TGTGCCAGCAGCACCACTAGCGGGGGTTCGGAGACCCAGTACTTC. Amino acids: CASSTTSGGSETQYF.

The CDR3, as DNA: TGCAGTGTCGTTTTCGACTCACCGGGCGAGCAGTACTTC. Translation gives CSVVFDSPGEQYF. The rearrangement links TRBV20-1 to TRBJ2-7; D uncertain. The CDR3 runs to 13 residues. CDR1 and CDR2 (germline): DFQATT, SNEGSKA (reference sequence). Deletions cut 7 bases from V and 6 bases from J, with 19 bases between.

J is TRBJ2-3 and V is TRBV20-1; D is tentatively TRBD1 or TRBD2 (6 bases each). This CDR3 has 13 amino acids. V was shortened by 7 bases and J by 4 bases, with 15 bases between the two germline ends. Germline loops: CDR1 DFQATT, CDR2 SNEGSKA (reference sequence). In nucleotides, the CDR3 is TGCAGTGTGGGGGGCCGGAGCCCAGATACGCAGTATTTT. Protein product: CSVGGRSPDTQYF.

The chain has TRBV3-1 and TRBJ2-6, with TRBD2 as a possible D gene (5 bases). Trimming took 6 bases from V and 6 from J, leaving 15 bases between them. The CDR3 consists of 15 residues. Germline lookup yields CDR1 LGHDT and CDR2 YNNKEL (reference sequence). CDR3 sequence reads: CASSSSGVQANVLTF. CDR3 sequence (DNA): TGTGCCAGCAGTAGCTCCGGGGTCCAGGCCAACGTCCTGACTTTC.

The V gene is TRBV29-1, the J gene TRBJ1-1, with TRBD1 matching over 8 bases. Germline loops: CDR1 SQVTM, CDR2 ANQGSEA. J was trimmed by 6 bases and V by 7 bases; bases with no gene match: 7. This CDR3 comprises 12 residues. For the CDR3, the DNA is TGCAGCGCCAGACAGGGGCGGGCTGAAGCTTTCTTT. As protein: CSARQGRAEAFF. Full variable domain (outside the CDR3, taken from reference TRBV29-1 and TRBJ1-1): SAVISQKPSRDICQRGTSLTIQCQVDSQVTMMFWYRQQPGQSLTLIATANQGSEATYESGFVIDKFPISRPNLTFSTLTVSNMSPEDSSIYLCSARQGRAEAFFGQGTRLTVV.

The CDR3 nucleotides are TGTGCCAGCAGTCCCAGTTTTGTTAGCGGCCAAGAGACCCAGTACTTC. Protein product: CASSPSFVSGQETQYF. V and J are TRBV25-1 and TRBJ2-5; possibly TRBD2 for D (6 bases). Germline CDR1 reads MGHDK; CDR2 reads SYGVNS. The V end lost 5 bases, the J end lost 1 base, and 17 bases lay between the germline ends. CDR3 length: 16 amino acids.

The V gene is TRBV2, the J gene TRBJ2-1; a weak D match, TRBD1 (5 bases). V was clipped by 1 base and J by 10 bases, with 11 bases between them. The V gene's germline CDR1 is SNHLY and CDR2 FYNNEI. This CDR3 has 13 residues. CDR3 sequence (DNA): TGTGCCAGCAGTGAAGAGGGGCTTCAAGAGCAGTTCTTC. This codes for CASSEEGLQEQFF.

The V and J genes are TRBV20-1 and TRBJ2-7; D uncertain. Germline V gene sequence: CDR1 DFQATT, CDR2 SNEGSKA (reference sequence). The CDR3 is 11 amino acids. V was cut by 6 bases and J by 0 bases, with 6 bases left in between. CDR3 nucleotide sequence: TGCAGTGCCCTCAGCTCCTACGAGCAGTACTTC. This gives the protein CSALSSYEQYF.

The chain is built from TRBV6-2 or TRBV6-3 and TRBJ2-4; the D is unclear. The CDR3 is made up of 13 amino acids. Germline values: CDR1 MNHEY, CDR2 SVGEGT. Trimming left V 1 base short and J 6 bases short, with 7 bases between. The CDR3 is CASSYFGGNIQYF. CDR3 nucleotide sequence: TGTGCCAGCAGTTACTTTGGTGGAAACATTCAGTACTTC.

This sequence joins TRBV5-4 and TRBJ1-6; no firm D call. Germline CDR1 SGHNT, CDR2 YYREEE (reference sequence). V was trimmed by 2 bases and J by 13 bases, leaving 10 bases between them. The CDR3 runs 12 residues. CDR3 sequence (DNA): TGTGCCAGCAGCTTCGGAGGGAGCCCCCTCCACTTT. Translated: CASSFGGSPLHF.

This rearrangement joins TRBV12-3 or TRBV12-4 to TRBJ1-2, with TRBD1 matching 8 bases. V lost 7 bases to trimming and J lost 5 bases; unmatched junction nucleotides: 3. The CDR3 spans 12 residues. Written as DNA, the CDR3 is TGTGCCAGCAAAGACAGGGGTTATGGCTACACCTTC. Translating gives CASKDRGYGYTF.

The chain recombines TRBV1 with TRBJ2-3; the table assigns TRBD1, which was not confirmed against the DNA. TRBV1 is marked as a pseudogene. The CDR3 runs 14 residues. CDR3 in DNA: TGCACCAGCAGCCAGACGGGGACAGGGCAAGCGCAGTATTTT. Its protein is CTSSQTGTGQAQYF.